Sequencing of this T cell receptor beta chain was carried out in a study of monozygotic twins with inflammatory bowel disease. With the 5' RACE reads reprocessed, TCRdb shows one record per CDR3 protein and no DNA. Its clone listing holds 310,000 or so distinct CDR3 sequences. This CDR3 has 14 amino acids. Germline CDR1 and CDR2: MGHRA and YSYEKL. What was sequenced was blood. The chain employs TRBV4-1 and TRBJ1-1; TCRdb's D call of TRBD1 is untestable without DNA. The sequence derives from a human donor with ulcerative colitis or Crohn's disease, or a healthy co-twin of an affected twin (not recorded which). The CDR3 here is CASSPQGVYTEAFF.